Reported below is one T cell receptor (beta chain). Its specificity is not known. The sample belongs to a study of OX40 agonist ivuxolimab in advanced cancers. The wider study: People who had prior anti-PD-1, anti-PD-L1 or anti-CTLA-4 therapy could take part, and around 40% had some. Two cutaneous melanoma patients and one hepatocellular carcinoma patient, three in all, had partial responses. General study findings and limits: Compared with others, partial responders at 0.1-3.0 mg/kg displayed clonal expansion among the lowest. There were, on average, more expanded clones in CD8+ T cells than in CD4+.

The CDR3 has 17 residues. V shed 2 bases, J shed 0 bases, and the junction held 5 bases outside the gene matches. Germline values: CDR1 SGHRS, CDR2 YFSETQ. Here immunoSEQ multiplex PCR was the method, and the copy in TCRdb shows in-frame clones only, minus some. The sample carries 50,000 to 55,000 clones, 75% to 90% recorded once. The sequence was collected from an adult with an advanced solid tumor such as melanoma, head and neck, liver or kidney cancer. The sequencing here drew on CD4+ or CD8+ T cells sorted from blood, taken in a trial of the OX40 agonist ivuxolimab. The chain is built from TRBV5-1 and TRBJ2-3; the match to TRBD2 covers 11 bases. The DNA for the CDR3 is TGCGCCAGCAGCTTCTCGTTAGCGGGAGGGAGCACAGATACGCAGTATTTT. It encodes CASSFSLAGGSTDTQYF.